This TCR beta chain was found in a study of shared clonotypes between healthy human individuals. Across the whole study: Aged 18 to 49, the donors were a couple of women and a few men.

Overall study results and limits: The naive CD4 repertoires of several donors were compared, and roughly 5.1% of clonotypes were shared.

Produced via immunoSEQ multiplex PCR; TCRdb's table is partial and in-frame only. The sample records a few million clones, approximately 94% being singletons. Germline assignment: CDR1 SGHNT and CDR2 YYREEE (reference sequence). The CDR3 length is 17 residues. Trimming left V 4 bases short and J 0 bases short, with 19 bases between. Researchers partitioned CD4+ cells into CD45RA+ naive and CD45RA-negative memory subsets. As to this clone: The antigen remains unidentified.

Material: naive CD4+ T cells sorted from blood. The subset: CD45RA+ positively selected. This chain connects TRBV5-4 to TRBJ1-1, with a weak D call TRBD1 (6 bases). This sequence was found in a man aged 18 to 35 in good health. The CDR3 coding sequence is TGTGCCAGCAGCCCGCCGGGGTTAAAGGGGGTGAACACTGAAGCTTTCTTT. Protein: CASSPPGLKGVNTEAFF. Complete variable domain (other parts from reference TRBV5-4 and TRBJ1-1): ETGVTQSPTHLIKTRGQQVTLRCSSQSGHNTVSWYQQALGQGPQFIFQYYREEENGRGNFPPRFSGLQFPNYSSELNVNALELDDSALYLCASSPPGLKGVNTEAFFGQGTRLTVV.